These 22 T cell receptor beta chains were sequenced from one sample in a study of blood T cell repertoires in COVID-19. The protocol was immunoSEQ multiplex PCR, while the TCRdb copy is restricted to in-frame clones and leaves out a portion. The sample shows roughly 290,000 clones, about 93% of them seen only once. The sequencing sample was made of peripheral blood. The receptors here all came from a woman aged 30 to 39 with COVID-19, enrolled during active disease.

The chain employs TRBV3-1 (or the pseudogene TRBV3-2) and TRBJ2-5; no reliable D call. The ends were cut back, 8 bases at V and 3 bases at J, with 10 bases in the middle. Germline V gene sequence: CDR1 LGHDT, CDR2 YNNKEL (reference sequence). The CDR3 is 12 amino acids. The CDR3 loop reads CASLNSEETQYF. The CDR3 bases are TGTGCCAGCCTAAACTCTGAAGAGACCCAGTACTTC.

CDR3 sequence: CASSFPGSYGYTF. CDR3 DNA sequence: TGTGCCAGCAGCTTCCCCGGGAGCTATGGCTACACCTTC. The chain combines TRBV5-5 with TRBJ1-2; the D is unclear. Germline V gene sequence: CDR1 SGHKS, CDR2 YYEKEE (reference sequence). Trimming took off 2 bases at V and 4 bases at J, with 9 bases between the two ends. The CDR3 length is 13 residues.

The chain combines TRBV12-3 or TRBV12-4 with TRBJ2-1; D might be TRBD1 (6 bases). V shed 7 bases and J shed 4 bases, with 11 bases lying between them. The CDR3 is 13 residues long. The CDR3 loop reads CASTPDSYNEQFF. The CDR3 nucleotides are TGTGCCAGCACCCCGGACAGTTACAATGAGCAGTTCTTC.

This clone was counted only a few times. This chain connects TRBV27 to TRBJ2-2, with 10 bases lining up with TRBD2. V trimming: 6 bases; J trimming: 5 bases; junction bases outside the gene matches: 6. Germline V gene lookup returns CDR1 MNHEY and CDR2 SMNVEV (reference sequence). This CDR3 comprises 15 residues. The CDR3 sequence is CASRPGLARTGELFF. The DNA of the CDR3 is TGTGCCAGCAGGCCGGGACTAGCGAGAACCGGGGAGCTGTTTTTT.

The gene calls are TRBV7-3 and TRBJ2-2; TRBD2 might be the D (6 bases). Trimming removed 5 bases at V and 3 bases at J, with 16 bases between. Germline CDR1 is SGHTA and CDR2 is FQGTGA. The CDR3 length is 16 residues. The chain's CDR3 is CASSVPGGEYTGELFF. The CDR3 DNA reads TGTGCCAGCAGCGTCCCGGGCGGGGAGTACACCGGGGAGCTGTTTTTT.

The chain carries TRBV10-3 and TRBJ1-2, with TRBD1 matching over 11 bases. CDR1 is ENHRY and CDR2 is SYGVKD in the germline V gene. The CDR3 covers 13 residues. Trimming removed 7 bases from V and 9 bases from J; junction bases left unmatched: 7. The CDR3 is CAITTGQGASYTF. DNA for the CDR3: TGTGCCATCACCACCGGACAGGGGGCTAGCTACACCTTC.

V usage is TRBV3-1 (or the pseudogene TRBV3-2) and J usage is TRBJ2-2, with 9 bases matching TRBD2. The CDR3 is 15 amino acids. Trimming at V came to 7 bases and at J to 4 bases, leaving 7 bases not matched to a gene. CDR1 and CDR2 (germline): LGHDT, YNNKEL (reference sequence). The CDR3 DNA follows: TGTGCCAGCAACAAGCGGGAGGCCGTCACCGGGGAGCTGTTTTTT. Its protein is CASNKREAVTGELFF.

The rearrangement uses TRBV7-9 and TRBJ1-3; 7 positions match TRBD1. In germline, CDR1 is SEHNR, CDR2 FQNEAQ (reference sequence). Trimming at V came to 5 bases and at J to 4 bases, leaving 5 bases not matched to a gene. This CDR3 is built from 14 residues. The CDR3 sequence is CASSPTGRGNTIYF. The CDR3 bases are TGTGCCAGCAGCCCGACAGGGCGAGGAAACACCATATATTTT. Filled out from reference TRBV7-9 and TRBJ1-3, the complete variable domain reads DTGVSQNPRHKITKRGQNVTFRCDPISEHNRLYWYRQTLGQGPEFLTYFQNEAQLEKSRLLSDRFSAERPKGSFSTLEIQRTEQGDSAMYLCASSPTGRGNTIYFGEGSWLTVV.

CDR3 loop: CASRPRSGNTDTQYF. CDR3 DNA sequence: TGTGCCAGCCGCCCCCGGTCAGGAAACACAGATACGCAGTATTTT. V gene TRBV27 combines with J gene TRBJ2-3, with D unclear. Germline CDR1 and CDR2: MNHEY and SMNVEV (reference sequence). V was clipped by 8 bases and J by 2 bases, with 17 bases between them. The CDR3 is 15 amino acids.

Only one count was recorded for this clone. In DNA, the CDR3 is TGCGCCAGCAGCTCCGGACTAGCGGGGACGAATGAGCAGTTCTTC. The encoded protein is CASSSGLAGTNEQFF. The chain uses TRBV5-1 and TRBJ2-1, with 12 positions matching TRBD2. Germline loops: CDR1 SGHRS, CDR2 YFSETQ. This CDR3 is built from 15 residues. V lost 3 bases, J lost 7 bases, and 5 bases stayed unmatched.

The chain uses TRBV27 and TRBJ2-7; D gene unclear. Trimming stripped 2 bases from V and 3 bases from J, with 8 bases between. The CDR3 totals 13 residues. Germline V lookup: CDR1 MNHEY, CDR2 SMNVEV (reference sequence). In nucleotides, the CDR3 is TGTGCCAGCAGTTTAAGCACGTTCTACGAGCAGTACTTC. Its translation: CASSLSTFYEQYF.

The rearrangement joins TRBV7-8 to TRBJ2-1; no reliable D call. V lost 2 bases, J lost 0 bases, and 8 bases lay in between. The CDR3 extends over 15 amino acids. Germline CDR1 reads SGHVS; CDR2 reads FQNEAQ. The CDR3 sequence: CASSLLAFSYNEQFF. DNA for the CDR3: TGTGCCAGCAGCTTACTGGCATTCTCCTACAATGAGCAGTTCTTC.

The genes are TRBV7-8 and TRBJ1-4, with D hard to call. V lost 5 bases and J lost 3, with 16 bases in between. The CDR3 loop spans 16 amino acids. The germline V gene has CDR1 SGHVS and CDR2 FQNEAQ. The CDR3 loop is CASSPLTPTANEKLFF. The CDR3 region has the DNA TGTGCCAGCAGCCCCCTCACCCCGACTGCTAATGAAAAACTGTTTTTT.

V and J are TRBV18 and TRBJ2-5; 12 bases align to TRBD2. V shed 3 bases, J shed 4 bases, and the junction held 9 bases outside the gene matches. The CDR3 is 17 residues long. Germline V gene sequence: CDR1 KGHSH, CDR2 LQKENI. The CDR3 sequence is CASSPTPGLAGRETQYF. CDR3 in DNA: TGTGCCAGCTCACCCACTCCCGGACTAGCGGGACGAGAGACCCAGTACTTC.

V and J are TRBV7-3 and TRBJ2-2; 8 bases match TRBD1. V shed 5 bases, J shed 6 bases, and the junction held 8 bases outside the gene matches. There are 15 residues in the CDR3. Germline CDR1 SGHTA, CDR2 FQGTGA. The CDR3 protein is CASSRTGPVAGELFF. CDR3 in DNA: TGTGCCAGCAGCCGGACAGGGCCCGTGGCCGGGGAGCTGTTTTTT.

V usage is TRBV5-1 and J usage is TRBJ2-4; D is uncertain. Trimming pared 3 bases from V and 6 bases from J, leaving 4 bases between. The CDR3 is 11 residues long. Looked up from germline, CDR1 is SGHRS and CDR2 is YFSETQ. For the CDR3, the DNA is TGCGCCAGCAGCTCGGGAAACATTCAGTACTTC. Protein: CASSSGNIQYF.

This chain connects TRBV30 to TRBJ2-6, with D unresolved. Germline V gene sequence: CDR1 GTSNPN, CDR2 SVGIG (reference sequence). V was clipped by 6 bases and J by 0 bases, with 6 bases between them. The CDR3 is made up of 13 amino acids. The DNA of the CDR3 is TGTGCCTGTCCGGTCTCTGGGGCCAACGTCCTGACTTTC. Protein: CACPVSGANVLTF. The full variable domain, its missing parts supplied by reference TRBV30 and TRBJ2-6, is SQTIHQWPATLVQPVGSPLSLECTVEGTSNPNLYWYRQAAGRGLQLLFYSVGIGQISSEVPQNLSASRPQDRQFILSSKKLLLSDSGFYLCACPVSGANVLTFGAGSRLTVL.

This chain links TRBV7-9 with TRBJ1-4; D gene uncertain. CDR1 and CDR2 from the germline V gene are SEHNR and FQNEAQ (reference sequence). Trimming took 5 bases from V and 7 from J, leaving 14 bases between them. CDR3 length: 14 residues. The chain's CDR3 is CASSPDSAPEKLFF. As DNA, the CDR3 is TGTGCCAGCAGCCCCGACTCTGCCCCTGAAAAACTGTTTTTT.

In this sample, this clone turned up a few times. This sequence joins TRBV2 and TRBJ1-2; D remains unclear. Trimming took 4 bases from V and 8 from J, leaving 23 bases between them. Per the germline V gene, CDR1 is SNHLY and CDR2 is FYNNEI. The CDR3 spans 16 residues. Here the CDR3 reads CASSVLFGTVAGGYTF. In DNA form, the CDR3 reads TGTGCCAGCAGTGTACTTTTTGGCACCGTCGCGGGCGGCTACACCTTC.

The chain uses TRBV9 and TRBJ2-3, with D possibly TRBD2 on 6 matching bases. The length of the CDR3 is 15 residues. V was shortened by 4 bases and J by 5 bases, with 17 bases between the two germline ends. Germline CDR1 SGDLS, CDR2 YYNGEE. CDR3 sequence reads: CASSLGLGGGDTQYF. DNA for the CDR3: TGTGCCAGCAGCCTGGGACTGGGGGGAGGAGATACGCAGTATTTT.

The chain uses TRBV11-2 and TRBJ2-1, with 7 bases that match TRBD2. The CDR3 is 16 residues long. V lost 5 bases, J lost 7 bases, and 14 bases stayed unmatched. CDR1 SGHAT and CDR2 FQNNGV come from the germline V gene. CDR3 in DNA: TGTGCCAGCAGCCTGGGACTAACCCACCCGACGAATGAGCAGTTCTTC. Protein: CASSLGLTHPTNEQFF.

This CDR3 reads CASSSLTSGPYNEQFF. The CDR3 DNA reads TGTGCCAGCAGCTCCCTAACTAGCGGACCATACAATGAGCAGTTCTTC. V gene TRBV7-9 combines with J gene TRBJ2-1, with 8 bases that match TRBD2. CDR3 size: 16 residues. Trimming at V came to 4 bases and at J to 4 bases, leaving 9 bases not matched to a gene. Germline CDR1 is SEHNR and CDR2 is FQNEAQ (reference sequence).